The 4 T cell receptor beta chains below all came from one sample that was sequenced in a study of blood T cell repertoires in COVID-19. Sequencing was performed with immunoSEQ multiplex PCR; in TCRdb, only in-frame clones are kept and a portion is missing. In the table there are over 300,000 clones, approximately 85% of which are singletons. Source material: PBMCs or T cells enriched from blood (not recorded which). These receptors originate from a man younger than 45 who had recovered from COVID-19.

This clone was observed a few times. The chain uses TRBV6-2 or TRBV6-3 and TRBJ1-5; 8 bases agree with TRBD1. Losses at the gene ends were 4 bases for V and 3 bases for J; bases not matched to a gene: 5. Germline values: CDR1 MNHEY, CDR2 SVGEGT. CDR3 length: 15 residues. The CDR3 coding sequence is TGTGCCAGCAGTTCACAGGGGGGGGACAATCAGCCCCAGCATTTT. It is translated as CASSSQGGDNQPQHF.

This clone appeared once. The chain combines TRBV2 with TRBJ2-3, with 7 bases matching TRBD2. Per the germline V gene, CDR1 is SNHLY and CDR2 is FYNNEI. V shed 1 base and J 3 bases; nucleotides not matched to a gene: 7. This CDR3 is 16 amino acids long. DNA of the CDR3: TGTGCCAGCAGTGAAGGACCTGGGAGGGGTACAGATACGCAGTATTTT. It translates to CASSEGPGRGTDTQYF.

The chain has TRBV30 and TRBJ1-3; 7 bases match TRBD1. The V segment lost 3 bases and the J segment 5 bases; nucleotides outside the gene matches: 10. Germline V gene lookup returns CDR1 GTSNPN and CDR2 SVGIG (reference sequence). This CDR3 comprises 15 residues. The CDR3 coding sequence is TGTGCCTGGAGCGGAATGAGGGACAGCAGAAACACCATATATTTT. This sequence encodes CAWSGMRDSRNTIYF.

The chain uses TRBV2 and TRBJ1-3, with D tentatively TRBD1 (5 bases). This CDR3 spans 13 amino acids. The V end lost 7 bases, the J end lost 9 bases, and 16 bases lay between the germline ends. Germline V gene data show CDR1 as SNHLY and CDR2 as FYNNEI. The CDR3 is CASNPGLVGTIYF. CDR3 nucleotide sequence: TGTGCCAGCAACCCAGGGTTGGTTGGCACCATATATTTT.